This TCR beta chain was recovered during a study of cytomegalovirus exposure and HLA in healthy donors. Each donor's status was that of a healthy bone marrow donor. With 60 Vbeta and 13 Jbeta primers, the PCR was carried out. As processed by the authors: Among the unique TCR beta chains that a later analysis counted, about 85 million in all, roughly 10 million were shared. Here immunoSEQ multiplex PCR was the method, and the copy in TCRdb shows in-frame clones only, minus some. From that table come the V and J calls and clone size; the DNA was used to work out D and trimming. Among about 98,000 clones, under 85% were seen once, and the ten largest hold approximately 11%. General study points: It was reportedly the case that the classifier diagnosed cytomegalovirus status with high specificity and sensitivity. Some V segments, TRBV6-2 and TRBV6-3 among them, were indistinguishable and were therefore excluded.

The CDR3 length is 16 residues. The V end lost 0 bases, the J end lost 0 bases, and 9 bases lay between the germline ends. Germline V gives CDR1 SEHNR, CDR2 FQNEAQ (reference sequence). On this clone itself: The antigen remains unidentified.

Sequenced sample: PBMCs. The sequence was obtained from a man between 18 and 29 years old in good health and CMV-seropositive. The chain carries TRBV7-9 and TRBJ1-3; D ambiguous. The DNA for the CDR3 is TGTGCCAGCAGCTTAGCGACTTTTTACTCTGGAAACACCATATATTTT. It encodes CASSLATFYSGNTIYF.